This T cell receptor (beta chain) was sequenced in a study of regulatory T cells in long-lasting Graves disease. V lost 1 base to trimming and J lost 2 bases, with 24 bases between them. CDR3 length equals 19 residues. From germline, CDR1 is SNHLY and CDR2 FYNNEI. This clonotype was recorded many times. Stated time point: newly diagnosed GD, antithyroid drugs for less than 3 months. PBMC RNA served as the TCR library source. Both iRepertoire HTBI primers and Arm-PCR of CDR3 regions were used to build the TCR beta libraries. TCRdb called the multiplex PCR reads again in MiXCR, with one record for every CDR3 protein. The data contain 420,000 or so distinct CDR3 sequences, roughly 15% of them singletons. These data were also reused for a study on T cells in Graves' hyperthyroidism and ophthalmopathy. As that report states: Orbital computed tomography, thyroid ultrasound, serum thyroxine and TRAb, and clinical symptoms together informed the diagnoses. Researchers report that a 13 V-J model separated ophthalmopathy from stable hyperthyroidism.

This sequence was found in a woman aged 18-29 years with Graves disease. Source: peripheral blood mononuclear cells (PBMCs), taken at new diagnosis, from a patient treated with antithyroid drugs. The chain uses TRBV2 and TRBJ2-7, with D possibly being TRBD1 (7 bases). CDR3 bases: TGTGCCAGCAGTGAAGGCCGGCCAGGGGGGAGTCAATCCCCCTACGAGCAGTACTTC. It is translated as CASSEGRPGGSQSPYEQYF.